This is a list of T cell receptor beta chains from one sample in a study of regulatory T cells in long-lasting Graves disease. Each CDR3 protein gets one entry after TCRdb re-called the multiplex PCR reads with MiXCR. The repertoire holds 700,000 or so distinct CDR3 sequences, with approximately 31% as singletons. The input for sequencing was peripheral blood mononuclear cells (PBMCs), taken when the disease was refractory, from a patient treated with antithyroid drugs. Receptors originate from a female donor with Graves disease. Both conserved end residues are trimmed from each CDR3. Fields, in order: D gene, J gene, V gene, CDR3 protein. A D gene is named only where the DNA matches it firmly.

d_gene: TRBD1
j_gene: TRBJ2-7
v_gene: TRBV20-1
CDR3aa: SAGPGQGHEQY

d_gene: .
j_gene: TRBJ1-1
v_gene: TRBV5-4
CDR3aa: ASSLSGSYLEAF

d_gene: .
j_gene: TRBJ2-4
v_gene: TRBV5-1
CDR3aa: ASSSREDKNIQY

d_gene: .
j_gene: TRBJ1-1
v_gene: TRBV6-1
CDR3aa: ASSEVGGRSPRTEAF

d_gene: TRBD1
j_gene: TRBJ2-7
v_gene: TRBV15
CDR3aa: ATSRERTGIYEQY

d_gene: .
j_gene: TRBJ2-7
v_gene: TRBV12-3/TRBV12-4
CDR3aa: ASSAQRQGGL

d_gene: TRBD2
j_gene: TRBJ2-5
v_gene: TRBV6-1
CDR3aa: ASSPGGKETQY

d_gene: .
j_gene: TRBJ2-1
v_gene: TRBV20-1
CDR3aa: SGAQVSTYNEQF

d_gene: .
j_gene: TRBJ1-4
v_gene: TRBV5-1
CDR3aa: ASSLQGRRSNEKLF

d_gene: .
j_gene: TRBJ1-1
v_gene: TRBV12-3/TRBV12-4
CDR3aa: ASSLGRRLTDSGTEAF

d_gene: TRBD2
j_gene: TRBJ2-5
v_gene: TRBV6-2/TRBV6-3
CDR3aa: ASSFGLAGARLQETQY

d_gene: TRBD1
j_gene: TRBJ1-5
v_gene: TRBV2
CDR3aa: TSSGTGGNQPQH

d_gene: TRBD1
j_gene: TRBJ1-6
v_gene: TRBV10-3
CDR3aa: AISESGQTNSPLH

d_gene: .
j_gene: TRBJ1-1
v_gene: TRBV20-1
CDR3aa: SARDQLGTRDTEAF

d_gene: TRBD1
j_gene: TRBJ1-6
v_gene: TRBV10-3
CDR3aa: ATNPRTGDSPLH

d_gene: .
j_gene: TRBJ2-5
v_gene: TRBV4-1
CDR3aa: ASSQEFGSVSETQY

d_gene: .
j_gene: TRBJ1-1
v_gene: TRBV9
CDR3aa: ASSVGRGGASTEAF

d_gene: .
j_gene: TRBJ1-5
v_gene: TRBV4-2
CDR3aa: ASSQDLDWVGQPQH

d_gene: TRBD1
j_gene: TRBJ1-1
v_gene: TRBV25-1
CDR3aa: ASSWTGAIRDTEAF

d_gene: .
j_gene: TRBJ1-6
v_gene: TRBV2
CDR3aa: ASSEGQGTRPLH

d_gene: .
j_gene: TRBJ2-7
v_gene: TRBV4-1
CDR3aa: ASSQDSETYEQY

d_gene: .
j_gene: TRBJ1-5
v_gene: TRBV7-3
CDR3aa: ASSLITAQPQH

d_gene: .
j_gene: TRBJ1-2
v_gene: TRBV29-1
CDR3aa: SVAPLVGTYGYT

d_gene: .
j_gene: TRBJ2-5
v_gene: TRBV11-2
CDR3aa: ASSFLTTWTQY

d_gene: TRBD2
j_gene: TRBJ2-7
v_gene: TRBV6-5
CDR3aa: ASSYSGSGRYEQY

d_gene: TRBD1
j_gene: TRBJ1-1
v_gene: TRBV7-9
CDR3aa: ASSLSFYNRGTEAF

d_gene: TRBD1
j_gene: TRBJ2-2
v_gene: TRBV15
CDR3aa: ATSRDGQGVTGELF

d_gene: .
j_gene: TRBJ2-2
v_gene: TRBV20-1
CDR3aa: SAREHTGELF

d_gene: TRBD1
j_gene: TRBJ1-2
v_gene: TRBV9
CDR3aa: ASSVALGQVYGYT

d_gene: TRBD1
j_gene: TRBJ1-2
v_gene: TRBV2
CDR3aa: ASRGQVPDGYT

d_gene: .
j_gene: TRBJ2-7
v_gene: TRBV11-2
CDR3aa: ASSLLPSTGAATYEQY

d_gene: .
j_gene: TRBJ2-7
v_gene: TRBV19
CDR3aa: ASSIRWPYFYEQY

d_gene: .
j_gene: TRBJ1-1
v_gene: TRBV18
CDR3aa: ASSTTRNTEAF

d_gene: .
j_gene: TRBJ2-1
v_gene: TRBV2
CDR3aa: ASSATSGSYNEQF

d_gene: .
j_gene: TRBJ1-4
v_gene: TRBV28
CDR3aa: ASSPTRERLF

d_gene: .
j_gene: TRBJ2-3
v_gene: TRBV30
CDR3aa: AWIDGDTQY

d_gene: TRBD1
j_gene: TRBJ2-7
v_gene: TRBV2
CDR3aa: ASNGQGSSYEQY

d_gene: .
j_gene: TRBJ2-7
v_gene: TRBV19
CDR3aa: ASSTGVYEQY

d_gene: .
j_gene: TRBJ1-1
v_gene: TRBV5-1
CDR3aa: ASSLAGQATEAF

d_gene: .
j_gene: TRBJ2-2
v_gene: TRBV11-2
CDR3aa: ASSLEADLNTGELF

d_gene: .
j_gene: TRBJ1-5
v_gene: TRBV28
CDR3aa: ASSTLRGSNQPQH

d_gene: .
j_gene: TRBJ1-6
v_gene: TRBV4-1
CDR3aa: ASSQEGGQRSYNSPLH